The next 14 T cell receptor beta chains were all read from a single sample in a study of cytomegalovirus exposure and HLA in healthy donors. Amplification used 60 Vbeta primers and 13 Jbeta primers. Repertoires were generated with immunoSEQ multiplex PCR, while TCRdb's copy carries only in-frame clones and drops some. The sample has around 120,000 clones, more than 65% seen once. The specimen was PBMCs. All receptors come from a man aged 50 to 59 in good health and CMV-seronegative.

The CDR3 protein is CASSQVGGSGNTIYF. In DNA form, the CDR3 reads TGCGCCAGCAGCCAAGTAGGGGGTTCTGGAAACACCATATATTTT. This chain joins TRBV4-1 and TRBJ1-3, with D possibly matching TRBD1 (6 bases). V shed 1 base and J shed 1 base, with 8 bases lying between them. CDR1 MGHRA and CDR2 YSYEKL come from the germline V gene. This CDR3 is built from 15 residues.

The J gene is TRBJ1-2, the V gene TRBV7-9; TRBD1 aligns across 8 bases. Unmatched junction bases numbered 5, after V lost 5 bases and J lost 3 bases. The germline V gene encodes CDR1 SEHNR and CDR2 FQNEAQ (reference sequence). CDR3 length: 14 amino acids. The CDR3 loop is CASSEGQGDYGYTF. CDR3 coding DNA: TGTGCCAGCAGCGAAGGACAGGGAGACTATGGCTACACCTTC.

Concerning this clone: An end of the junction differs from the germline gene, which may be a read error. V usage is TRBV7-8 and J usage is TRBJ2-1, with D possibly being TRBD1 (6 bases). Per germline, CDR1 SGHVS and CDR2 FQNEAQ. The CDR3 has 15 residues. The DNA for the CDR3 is TGTGCCAGCAGCCTACAGGGATTCTCCGACAATGAGCAGTTCTTC. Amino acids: CASSLQGFSDNEQFF.

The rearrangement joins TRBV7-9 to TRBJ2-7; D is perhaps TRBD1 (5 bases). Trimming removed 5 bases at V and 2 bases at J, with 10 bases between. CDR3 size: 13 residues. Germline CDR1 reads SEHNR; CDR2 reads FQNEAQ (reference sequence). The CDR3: CASSRTLTYEQYF. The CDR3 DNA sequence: TGTGCCAGCAGCCGGACACTTACCTACGAGCAGTACTTC.

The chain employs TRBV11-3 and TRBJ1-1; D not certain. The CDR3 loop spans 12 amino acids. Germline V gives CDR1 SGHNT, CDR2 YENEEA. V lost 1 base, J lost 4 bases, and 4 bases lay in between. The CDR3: CASSLGITEAFF. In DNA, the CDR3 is TGTGCCAGCAGCTTAGGTATCACTGAAGCTTTCTTT. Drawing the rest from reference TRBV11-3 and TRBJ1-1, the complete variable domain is EAGVVQSPRYKIIEKKQPVAFWCNPISGHNTLYWYLQNLGQGPELLIRYENEEAVDDSQLPKDRFSAERLKGVDSTLKIQPAELGDSAVYLCASSLGITEAFFGQGTRLTVV.

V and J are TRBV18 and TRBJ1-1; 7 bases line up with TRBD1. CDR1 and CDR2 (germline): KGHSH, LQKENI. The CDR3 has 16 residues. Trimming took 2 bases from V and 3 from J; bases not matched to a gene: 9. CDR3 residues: CASSPGTAPTYTEAFF. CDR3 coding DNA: TGTGCCAGCTCACCAGGGACAGCCCCCACCTACACTGAAGCTTTCTTT.

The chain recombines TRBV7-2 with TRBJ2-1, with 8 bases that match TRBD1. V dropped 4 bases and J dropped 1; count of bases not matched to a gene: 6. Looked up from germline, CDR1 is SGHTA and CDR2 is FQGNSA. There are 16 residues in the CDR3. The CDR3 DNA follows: TGTGCCAGCAGCTCCGGACAGGGATTGTCCTACAATGAGCAGTTCTTC. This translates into CASSSGQGLSYNEQFF.

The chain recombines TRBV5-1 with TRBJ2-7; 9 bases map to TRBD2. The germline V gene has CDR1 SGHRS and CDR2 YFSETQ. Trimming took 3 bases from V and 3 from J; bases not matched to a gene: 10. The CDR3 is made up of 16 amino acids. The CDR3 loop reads CASSSSSSGAVYEQYF. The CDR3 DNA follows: TGCGCCAGCAGCTCCTCCTCTAGCGGGGCCGTCTACGAGCAGTACTTC.

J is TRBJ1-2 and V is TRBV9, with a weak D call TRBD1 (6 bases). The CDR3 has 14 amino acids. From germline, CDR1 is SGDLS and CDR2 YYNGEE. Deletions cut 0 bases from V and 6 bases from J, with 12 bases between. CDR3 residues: CASSVAAGADGYTF. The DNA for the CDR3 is TGTGCCAGCAGCGTAGCCGCAGGGGCGGATGGCTACACCTTC. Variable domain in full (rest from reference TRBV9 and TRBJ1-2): DSGVTQTPKHLITATGQRVTLRCSPRSGDLSVYWYQQSLDQGLQFLIQYYNGEERAKGNILERFSAQQFPDLHSELNLSSLELGDSALYFCASSVAAGADGYTFGSGTRLTVV.

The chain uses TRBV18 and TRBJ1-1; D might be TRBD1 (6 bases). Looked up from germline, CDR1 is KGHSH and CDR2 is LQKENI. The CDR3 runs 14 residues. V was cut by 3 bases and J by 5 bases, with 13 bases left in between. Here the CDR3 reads CASSPFGGQTEAFF. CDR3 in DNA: TGTGCCAGCTCACCTTTCGGGGGGCAAACTGAAGCTTTCTTT.

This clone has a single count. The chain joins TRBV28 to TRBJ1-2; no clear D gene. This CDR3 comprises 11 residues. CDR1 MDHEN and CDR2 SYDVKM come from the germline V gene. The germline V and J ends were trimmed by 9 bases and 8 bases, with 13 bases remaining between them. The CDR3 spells CARQANSGYTF. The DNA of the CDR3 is TGTGCCAGGCAGGCGAACTCAGGCTACACCTTC.

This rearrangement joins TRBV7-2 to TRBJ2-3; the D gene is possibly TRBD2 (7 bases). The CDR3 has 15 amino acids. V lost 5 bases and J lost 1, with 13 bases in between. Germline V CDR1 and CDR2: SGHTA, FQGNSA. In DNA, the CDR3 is TGTGCCAGCAGCCCCCAGGGGAGGGGCACAGATACGCAGTATTTT. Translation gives CASSPQGRGTDTQYF.

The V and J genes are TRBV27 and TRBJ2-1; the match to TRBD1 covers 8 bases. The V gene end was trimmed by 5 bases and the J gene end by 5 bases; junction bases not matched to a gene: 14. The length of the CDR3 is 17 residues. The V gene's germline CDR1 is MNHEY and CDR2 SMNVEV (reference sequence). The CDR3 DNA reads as TGTGCCAGCAGTACCCCCCTCAGACAGGGGCCTAACAATGAGCAGTTCTTC. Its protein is CASSTPLRQGPNNEQFF.

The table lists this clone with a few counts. CDR3 residues: CASSVAGGTYEQYF. CDR3 coding DNA: TGTGCCAGCAGCGTAGCGGGGGGGACCTACGAGCAGTACTTC. This chain uses TRBV9 with TRBJ2-7; 8 positions agree with TRBD2. V lost 0 bases, J lost 2 bases, and 1 base stayed unmatched. The CDR3 has 14 residues. Germline V gene sequence: CDR1 SGDLS, CDR2 YYNGEE.